This TCR beta chain was retrieved from a study of cytomegalovirus exposure and HLA in healthy donors. Study-level results: Most of the TCR beta V segments (in an earlier analysis) were productive either about 87% or about 30% of the time. A few V segments could not be told apart, such as TRBV6-2 and TRBV6-3, and were left out. The authors later found HLA-associated TCR beta chains more clonally expanded than equally common others.

V dropped 6 bases and J dropped 3 bases, with 9 bases sitting between them. Germline CDR1 and CDR2: MNHNS and SASEGT. The CDR3 consists of 13 residues. About this clone itself: Antigen unknown.

This PCR relied on a set of 60 Vbeta primers and 13 Jbeta primers. Sequenced by immunoSEQ multiplex PCR; TCRdb stores in-frame clones only, minus some. The sample comprises approximately 290,000 clones, approximately 80% of which are singletons, and roughly 0.3% rests with the top ten. The clonotype originates from a girl aged 2 to 10 in good health and CMV-seronegative. Sequenced: PBMCs. This chain connects TRBV6-1 to TRBJ1-5; D ambiguous. CDR3 protein: CASSWQINQPQHF. The CDR3 DNA sequence: TGTGCCAGCAGCTGGCAGATCAATCAGCCCCAGCATTTT.